Listed here are 18 T cell receptor beta chains from one sample, sequenced in a study of control samples from healthy donors and cancer patients (TCRdb year 2020). Library creation used the immunoSEQ multiplex PCR assay. Here the immuneACCESS table is served through TCRdb, limited to in-frame sequences with V and J called. Missing clones are a known gap in these copies; in checked studies unresolved V genes cover under half, and the rest lacks a known reason. This sample holds approximately 190,000 clones; around 90% were observed only once. The ten largest clones capture 1.5% to 2% of the sample. The sequenced material came from blood. These TCRs come from a man aged 30-40 years in good health.

The chain uses TRBV20-1 and TRBJ2-7, with 7 nucleotides matching TRBD2. The V gene end was trimmed by 3 bases and the J gene end by 9 bases; junction bases not matched to a gene: 5. This CDR3 region has 11 residues. Germline assignment: CDR1 DFQATT and CDR2 SNEGSKA (reference sequence). DNA for the CDR3: TGCAGTGCTAGTATCTCGGGGGGGCAGTACTTC. It is translated as CSASISGGQYF.

The J gene is TRBJ2-7, the V gene TRBV30; D might be TRBD1 (5 bases). V lost 0 bases, J lost 4 bases, and 10 bases lay in between. The CDR3 length is 13 residues. Germline lookup yields CDR1 GTSNPN and CDR2 SVGIG (reference sequence). CDR3 protein: CAWSVPGLYEQYF. The CDR3, as DNA: TGTGCCTGGAGTGTACCAGGGCTTTACGAGCAGTACTTC.

The J gene is TRBJ1-6, the V gene TRBV9; D uncertain. Germline CDR1 SGDLS, CDR2 YYNGEE. Trimming left V 0 bases short and J 8 bases short, with 6 bases between. The CDR3 loop spans 13 amino acids. The CDR3 reads CASSVGQYSPLHF. The CDR3 region has the DNA TGTGCCAGCAGCGTAGGCCAATATTCACCCCTCCACTTT.

This chain uses TRBV5-1 with TRBJ1-5, with 9 bases fitting TRBD1. V was clipped by 4 bases and J by 6 bases; unmatched bases: 8. This CDR3 is built from 15 residues. Germline V gives CDR1 SGHRS, CDR2 YFSETQ. In nucleotides, the CDR3 is TGCGCCAGCAGCCAATCCGGGACAGGGTCTCAGCCCCAGCATTTT. Its protein product is CASSQSGTGSQPQHF.

The chain is built from TRBV9 and TRBJ1-4; D remains unclear. The CDR3 runs to 14 residues. Trimming took off 0 bases at V and 8 bases at J, with 11 bases between the two ends. Looked up from germline, CDR1 is SGDLS and CDR2 is YYNGEE. The chain's CDR3 is CASSVGSPGEKLFF. Here the CDR3 DNA reads TGTGCCAGCAGCGTAGGGTCCCCTGGGGAAAAACTGTTTTTT.

J is TRBJ2-3 and V is TRBV11-2; 11 bases fit TRBD2. With V trimmed by 5 bases and J by 0 bases, 7 bases remained unmatched. The CDR3 spans 17 residues. The germline V gene has CDR1 SGHAT and CDR2 FQNNGV. CDR3 nucleotide sequence: TGTGCCAGCAGCCAGCCGGGACTAGCGGCTAGCACAGATACGCAGTATTTT. Translating gives CASSQPGLAASTDTQYF.

J is TRBJ2-7 and V is TRBV6-5; weak D call: TRBD1 (5 bases). This CDR3 region has 13 residues. Germline values: CDR1 MNHEY, CDR2 SVGAGI. Trimming took 3 bases from V and 5 from J, leaving 11 bases between them. The CDR3 reads CASSYGTGDEQYF. DNA of the CDR3: TGTGCCAGCAGTTATGGAACAGGAGACGAGCAGTACTTC.

This chain uses TRBV7-9 with TRBJ1-2; D remains ambiguous. CDR3 length equals 12 residues. CDR1 and CDR2 from the germline V gene are SEHNR and FQNEAQ (reference sequence). Deletions cut 1 base from V and 6 bases from J, with 6 bases between. In nucleotides, the CDR3 is TGTGCCAGCAGCTTAGTTCGGGATGGCTACACCTTC. This encodes CASSLVRDGYTF.

This chain joins TRBV5-1 and TRBJ1-1, with D maybe TRBD1 (5 bases). In germline, CDR1 is SGHRS, CDR2 YFSETQ. Trimming cost V 0 bases and J 8 bases, with 14 bases left between them. CDR3 length: 14 amino acids. CDR3 region: CASSLDVKGTEAFF. The CDR3 DNA reads as TGCGCCAGCAGCTTGGATGTGAAAGGGACCGAAGCTTTCTTT.

This clone was observed a single time. This chain joins TRBV4-2 and TRBJ2-3; D call uncertain. The ends were cut back, 1 base at V and 2 bases at J, with 10 bases in the middle. There are 15 residues in the CDR3. Germline assignment: CDR1 LGHNA and CDR2 YNFKEQ. CDR3 residues: CASSQVAANTDTQYF. The CDR3 DNA follows: TGTGCCAGCAGCCAAGTGGCCGCCAACACAGATACGCAGTATTTT.

The V call is TRBV7-9, the J call TRBJ1-4; TRBD1 is a possible D gene (5 bases). Germline V gives CDR1 SEHNR, CDR2 FQNEAQ (reference sequence). Trimming stripped 6 bases from V and 8 bases from J, with 10 bases between. The CDR3 is made up of 12 amino acids. The CDR3 sequence: CASSPREEKLFF. CDR3 coding DNA: TGTGCCAGCAGTCCCAGGGAGGAAAAACTGTTTTTT.

Of note for this clone: Compared with germline, one end of the junction differs, possibly owing to a read error. This chain connects TRBV7-3 to TRBJ2-2, with D unclear. The germline CDR1 and CDR2 sequences are SGHTA and FQGTGA. This CDR3 has 14 residues. Written as DNA, the CDR3 is TGTGCCGGCAGCTTGGAAGTGAACACCGGGGAGCTGTTTTTT. It encodes CAGSLEVNTGELFF.

Only one count was recorded for this clone. Its ends do not fully match the called genes, so a read error is possible. The chain carries TRBV6-2 or TRBV6-3 and TRBJ2-3, with TRBD2 identical over 9 bases. CDR3 size: 14 residues. Germline loops: CDR1 MNHEY, CDR2 SVGEGT. The CDR3 here is CAGSGGQSTDTQYF. CDR3 nucleotide sequence: TGTGCCGGCAGCGGGGGGCAAAGCACAGATACGCAGTATTTT.

This rearrangement joins TRBV19 to TRBJ2-5; D is perhaps TRBD1 (6 bases). Per the germline V gene, CDR1 is LNHDA and CDR2 is SQIVND (reference sequence). Trimming took off 4 bases at V and 0 bases at J, with 12 bases between the two ends. The CDR3 sequence is 15 residues long. The chain's CDR3 is CASSSLGQYQETQYF. DNA of the CDR3: TGTGCCAGTAGTAGTCTCGGACAGTACCAAGAGACCCAGTACTTC.

A word on this clone: This same CDR3 is encoded by further DNA sequences in the sample. V gene TRBV12-3 or TRBV12-4 combines with J gene TRBJ1-1; TRBD1 is a possible D gene (5 bases). V shed 2 bases and J shed 1 base, with 5 bases lying between them. This CDR3 comprises 13 residues. CDR3 in amino acids: CASSLQGNTEAFF. CDR3 nucleotides: TGTGCCAGCAGTTTACAGGGGAACACTGAAGCTTTCTTT.

This clone was recorded only once. The chain couples TRBV7-8 to TRBJ2-1; D gene ambiguous. V lost 0 bases and J 7 bases, leaving 13 bases between the germline ends. The CDR3 sequence is 15 residues long. Germline loops: CDR1 SGHVS, CDR2 FQNEAQ. In DNA form, the CDR3 reads TGTGCCAGCAGCTTAGCAGGGCCCCTTGTTAATGAGCAGTTCTTC. Its translation: CASSLAGPLVNEQFF. The complete variable domain, with remaining parts taken from reference TRBV7-8 and TRBJ2-1, reads GAGVSQSPRYKVAKRGQDVALRCDPISGHVSLFWYQQALGQGPEFLTYFQNEAQLDKSGLPSDRFFAERPEGSVSTLKIQRTQQEDSAVYLCASSLAGPLVNEQFFGPGTRLTVL.

V usage is TRBV30 and J usage is TRBJ1-1; D remains ambiguous. V was trimmed by 5 bases and J by 5 bases, leaving 12 bases between them. This CDR3 region has 12 residues. Germline values: CDR1 GTSNPN, CDR2 SVGIG (reference sequence). This chain's CDR3 is CAWGRLTTEAFF. The CDR3 DNA reads as TGTGCCTGGGGACGCCTAACTACTGAAGCTTTCTTT.

The chain joins TRBV19 to TRBJ2-2; D perhaps matches TRBD2 (7 bases). Germline CDR1 reads LNHDA; CDR2 reads SQIVND (reference sequence). Trimming pared 6 bases from V and 5 bases from J, leaving 19 bases between. This CDR3 spans 16 amino acids. The CDR3 DNA sequence: TGTGCCAGTAGCCTAGGAGGGGGGGGGCGAACCGGGGAGCTGTTTTTT. Its translation: CASSLGGGGRTGELFF.